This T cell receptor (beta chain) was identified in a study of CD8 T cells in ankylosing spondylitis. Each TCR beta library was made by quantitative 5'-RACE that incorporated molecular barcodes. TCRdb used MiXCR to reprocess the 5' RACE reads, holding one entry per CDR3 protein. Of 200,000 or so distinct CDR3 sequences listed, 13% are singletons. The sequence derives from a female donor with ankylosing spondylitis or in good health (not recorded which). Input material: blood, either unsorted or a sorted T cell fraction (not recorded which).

This chain's CDR3 is CASSLAVGATDTQYF. CDR3 sequence (DNA): TGTGCCAGCAGCTTAGCGGTAGGGGCCACAGATACGCAGTATTTT. J is TRBJ2-3 and V is TRBV11-2; maybe TRBD1 (5 bases). The CDR3 sequence is 15 residues long. V was clipped by 1 base and J by 2 bases, with 10 bases between them. In germline, CDR1 is SGHAT, CDR2 FQNNGV.